The T cell receptor beta chain described here comes from a study of control samples from healthy donors and cancer patients. Data came from immunoSEQ multiplex PCR; TCRdb stores just in-frame clones and leaves some out. The sample includes approximately 58,000 clones, roughly nine tenths of them seen just once. CDR1 SNHLY and CDR2 FYNNEI come from the germline V gene. The CDR3 consists of 13 residues. Trimming took 5 bases from V and 5 from J, leaving 13 bases between them. The chain employs TRBV2 and TRBJ2-7, with D possibly matching TRBD2 (5 bases). The specimen was PBMCs. The receptor was isolated from a man aged 60-69 years with head and neck cancer. Written as DNA, the CDR3 is TGTGCCAGCAGTTACGGACGGGGAAACGAGCAGTACTTC. It yields the protein CASSYGRGNEQYF.